The source of this T cell receptor beta chain is a study of T cell responses to AZD1222 COVID-19 vaccine. V was cut by 1 base and J by 7 bases, with 7 bases left in between. This CDR3 is built from 12 residues. Looked up from germline, CDR1 is LGHNT and CDR2 is FRNRAP. Study results and caveats: Females outnumbered males among donors, who were mostly white British; clonal diversity was possibly underestimated. Reports indicate that nearly half of spike-specific TCRs are directed at unmutated variant regions. With two AZD1222 doses given, Spike-specific TCR breadth and depth both rose. Just six people given AZD1222 tested seropositive at baseline.

TCRdb's table, derived via immunoSEQ multiplex PCR, lists solely in-frame clones and lacks some. The repertoire consists of 130,000 or so clones, with roughly 90% occurring once and the leading ten covering 1.5% to 2%. Details on this clone: Its antigen is unknown.

Sequencing used peripheral blood, obtained on day 0 of AZD1222 vaccination. The J gene is TRBJ1-2, the V gene TRBV12-5, with D unclear. The receptor's source is an adult in good health. CDR3 in amino acids: CASGLEGIGYTF. DNA for the CDR3: TGTGCTAGTGGTTTGGAGGGAATTGGCTACACCTTC.